There are many counts of the clone carrying this T cell receptor beta chain. The antigen remains unidentified. In making TCR beta libraries, quantitative 5'-RACE with molecular barcodes was used. MiXCR was run by TCRdb on the 5' RACE reads, yielding one entry per CDR3 protein. The repertoire holds some 29,000 distinct CDR3 sequences, about 7% seen once, with roughly 10% in the top ten. This sample is drawn from a study of CD8 T cells in ankylosing spondylitis. Whole-study findings and limits: The authors reported significant enrichment of disease-linked clones in matched ankylosing spondylitis synovial fluid. Earlier authors reported some of these motif variants in reactive arthritis synovial fluid and blood.

V shed 5 bases, J shed 0 bases, and the junction held 5 bases outside the gene matches. The CDR3 is made up of 15 amino acids. The receptor's source is a male donor with ankylosing spondylitis or in good health (not recorded which). The chain combines TRBV12-3 or TRBV12-4 with TRBJ2-7; 9 bases line up with TRBD1. Sequences were obtained from blood, either unsorted or a sorted T cell fraction (not recorded which). In DNA, the CDR3 is TGTGCCAGCAGTCCGGACAGGGGACTCTCCTACGAGCAGTACTTC. Its translation: CASSPDRGLSYEQYF.